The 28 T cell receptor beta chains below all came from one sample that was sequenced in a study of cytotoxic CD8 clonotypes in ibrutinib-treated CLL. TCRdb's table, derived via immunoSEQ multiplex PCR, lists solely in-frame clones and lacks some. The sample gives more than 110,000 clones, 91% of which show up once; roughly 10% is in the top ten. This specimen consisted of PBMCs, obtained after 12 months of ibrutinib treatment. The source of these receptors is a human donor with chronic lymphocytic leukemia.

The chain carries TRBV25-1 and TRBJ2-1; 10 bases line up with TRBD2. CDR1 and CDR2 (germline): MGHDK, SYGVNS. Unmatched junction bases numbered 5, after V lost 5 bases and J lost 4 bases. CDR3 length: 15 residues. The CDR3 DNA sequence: TGTGCCAGCAGTAGGTTAGCGGGAGGTTACAATGAGCAGTTCTTC. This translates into CASSRLAGGYNEQFF.

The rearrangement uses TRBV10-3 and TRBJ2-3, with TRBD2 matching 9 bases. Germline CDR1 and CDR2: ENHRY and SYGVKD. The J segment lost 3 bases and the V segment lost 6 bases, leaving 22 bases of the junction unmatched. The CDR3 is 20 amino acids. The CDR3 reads CAIRGSGGGAGGSGTDTQYF. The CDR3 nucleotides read TGTGCCATCAGGGGCTCCGGCGGGGGAGCGGGAGGAAGTGGGACAGATACGCAGTATTTT.

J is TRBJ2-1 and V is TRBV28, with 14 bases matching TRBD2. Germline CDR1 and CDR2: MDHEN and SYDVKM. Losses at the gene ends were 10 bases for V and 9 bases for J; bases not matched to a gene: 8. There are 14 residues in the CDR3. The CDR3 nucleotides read TGTGCCACACTGGGACTAGCGGGAGTGGGTGAGCAGTTCTTC. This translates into CATLGLAGVGEQFF.

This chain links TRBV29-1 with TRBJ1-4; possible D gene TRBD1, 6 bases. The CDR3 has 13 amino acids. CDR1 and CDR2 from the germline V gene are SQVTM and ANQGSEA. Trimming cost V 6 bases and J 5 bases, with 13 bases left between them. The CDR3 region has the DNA TGCAGCGTATCAGGGGCAGGGAATGAAAAACTGTTTTTT. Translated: CSVSGAGNEKLFF.

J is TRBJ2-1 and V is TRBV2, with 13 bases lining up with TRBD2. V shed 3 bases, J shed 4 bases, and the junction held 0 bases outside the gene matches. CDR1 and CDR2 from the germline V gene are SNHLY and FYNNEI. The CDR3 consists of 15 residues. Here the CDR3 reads CASSEGLAGYNEQFF. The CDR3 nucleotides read TGTGCCAGCAGTGAGGGACTAGCGGGATACAATGAGCAGTTCTTC.

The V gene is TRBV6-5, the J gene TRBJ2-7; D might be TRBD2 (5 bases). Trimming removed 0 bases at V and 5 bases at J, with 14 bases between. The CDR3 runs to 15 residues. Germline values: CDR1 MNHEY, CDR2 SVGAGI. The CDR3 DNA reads TGTGCCAGCAGTTACTCGGAGCGGACCCGAGACGAGCAGTACTTC. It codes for CASSYSERTRDEQYF.

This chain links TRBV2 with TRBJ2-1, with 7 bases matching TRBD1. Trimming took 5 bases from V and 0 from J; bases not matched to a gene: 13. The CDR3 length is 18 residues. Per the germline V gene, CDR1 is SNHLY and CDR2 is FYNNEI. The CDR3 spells CASSQPGTAKSSYNEQFF. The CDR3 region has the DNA TGTGCCAGCAGTCAGCCCGGGACAGCTAAAAGCTCCTACAATGAGCAGTTCTTC.

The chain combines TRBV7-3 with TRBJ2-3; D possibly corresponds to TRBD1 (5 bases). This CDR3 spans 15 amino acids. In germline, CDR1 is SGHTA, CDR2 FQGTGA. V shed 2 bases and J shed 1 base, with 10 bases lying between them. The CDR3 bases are TGTGCCAGCAGCTTACAGGGATCAGGCACAGATACGCAGTATTTT. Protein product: CASSLQGSGTDTQYF.

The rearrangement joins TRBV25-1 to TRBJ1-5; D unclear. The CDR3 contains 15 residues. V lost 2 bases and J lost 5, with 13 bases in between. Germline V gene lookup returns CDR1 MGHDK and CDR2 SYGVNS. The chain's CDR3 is CASSERAGLDQPQHF. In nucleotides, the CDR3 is TGTGCCAGCAGTGAAAGGGCAGGCTTAGATCAGCCCCAGCATTTT.

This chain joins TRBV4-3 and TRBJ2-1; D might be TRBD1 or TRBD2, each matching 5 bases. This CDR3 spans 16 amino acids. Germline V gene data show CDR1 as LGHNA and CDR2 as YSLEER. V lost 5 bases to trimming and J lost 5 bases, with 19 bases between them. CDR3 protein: CASSAPSRGLNNEQFF. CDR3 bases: TGCGCCAGCAGCGCCCCCTCGAGGGGTTTGAACAATGAGCAGTTCTTC.

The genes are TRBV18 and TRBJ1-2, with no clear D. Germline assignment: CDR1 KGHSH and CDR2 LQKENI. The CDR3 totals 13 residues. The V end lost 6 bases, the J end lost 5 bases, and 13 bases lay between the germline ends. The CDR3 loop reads CASSSRREYGYTF. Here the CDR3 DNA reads TGTGCCAGCTCCTCTCGGCGGGAGTATGGCTACACCTTC. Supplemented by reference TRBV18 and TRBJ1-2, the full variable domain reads NAGVMQNPRHLVRRRGQEARLRCSPMKGHSHVYWYRQLPEEGLKFMVYLQKENIIDESGMPKERFSAEFPKEGPSILRIQQVVRGDSAAYFCASSSRREYGYTFGSGTRLTVV.

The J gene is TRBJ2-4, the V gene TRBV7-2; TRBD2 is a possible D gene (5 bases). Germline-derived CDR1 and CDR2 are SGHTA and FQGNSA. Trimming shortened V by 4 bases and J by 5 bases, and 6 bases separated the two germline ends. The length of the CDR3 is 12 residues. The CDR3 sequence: CASSWTENIQYF. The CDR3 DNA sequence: TGTGCCAGCAGCTGGACTGAAAACATTCAGTACTTC.

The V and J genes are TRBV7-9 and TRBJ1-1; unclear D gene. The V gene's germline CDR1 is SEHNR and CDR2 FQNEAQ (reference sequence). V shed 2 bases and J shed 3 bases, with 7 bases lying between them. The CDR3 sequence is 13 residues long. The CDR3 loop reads CASSLRPDTEAFF. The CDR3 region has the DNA TGTGCCAGCAGCTTAAGACCGGACACTGAAGCTTTCTTT.

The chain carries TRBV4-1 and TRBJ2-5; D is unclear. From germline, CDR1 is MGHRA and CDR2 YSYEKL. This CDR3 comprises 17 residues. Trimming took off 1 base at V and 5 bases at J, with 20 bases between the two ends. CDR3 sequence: CASSQGAGPLGSETQYF. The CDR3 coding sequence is TGCGCCAGCAGCCAAGGGGCCGGCCCCCTAGGTTCGGAGACCCAGTACTTC.

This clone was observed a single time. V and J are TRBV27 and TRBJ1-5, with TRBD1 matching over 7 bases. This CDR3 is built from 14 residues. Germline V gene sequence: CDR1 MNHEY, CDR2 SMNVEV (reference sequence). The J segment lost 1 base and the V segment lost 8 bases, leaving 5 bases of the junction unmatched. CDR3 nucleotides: TGTGCCAGCGGGACAGCGCAAAGCAATCAGCCCCAGCATTTT. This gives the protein CASGTAQSNQPQHF.

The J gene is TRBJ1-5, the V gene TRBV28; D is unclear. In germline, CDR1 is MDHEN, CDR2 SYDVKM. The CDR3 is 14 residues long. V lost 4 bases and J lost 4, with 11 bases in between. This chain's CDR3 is CASSSGDVNQPQHF. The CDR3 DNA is TGTGCCAGCAGTTCAGGCGACGTTAATCAGCCCCAGCATTTT.

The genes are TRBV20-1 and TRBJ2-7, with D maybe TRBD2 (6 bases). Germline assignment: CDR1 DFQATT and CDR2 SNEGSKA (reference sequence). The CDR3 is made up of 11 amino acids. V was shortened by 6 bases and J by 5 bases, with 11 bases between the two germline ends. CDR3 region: CSAKLADEQYF. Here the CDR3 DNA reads TGCAGTGCGAAACTAGCCGACGAGCAGTACTTC.

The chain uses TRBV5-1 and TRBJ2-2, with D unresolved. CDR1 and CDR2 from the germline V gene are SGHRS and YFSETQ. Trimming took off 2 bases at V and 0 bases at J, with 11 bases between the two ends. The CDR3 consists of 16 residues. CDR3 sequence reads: CASSFRTFANTGELFF. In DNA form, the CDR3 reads TGCGCCAGCAGCTTCCGTACATTCGCGAACACCGGGGAGCTGTTTTTT.

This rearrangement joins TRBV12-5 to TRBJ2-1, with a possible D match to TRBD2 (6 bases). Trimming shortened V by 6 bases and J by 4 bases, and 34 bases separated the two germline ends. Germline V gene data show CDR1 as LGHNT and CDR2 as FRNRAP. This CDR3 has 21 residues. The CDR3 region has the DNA TGTGCTAGTGGCGAGGGGTGGGGAGCGGGTGGTACCACCGGTACATACAATGAGCAGTTCTTC. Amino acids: CASGEGWGAGGTTGTYNEQFF.

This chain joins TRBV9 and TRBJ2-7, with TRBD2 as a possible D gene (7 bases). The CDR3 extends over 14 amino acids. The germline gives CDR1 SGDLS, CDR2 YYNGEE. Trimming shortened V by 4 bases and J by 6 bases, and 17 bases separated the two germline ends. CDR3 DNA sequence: TGTGCCAGCAGCCCCCGGGTGGGGGGGCGCGAGCAGTACTTC. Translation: CASSPRVGGREQYF.

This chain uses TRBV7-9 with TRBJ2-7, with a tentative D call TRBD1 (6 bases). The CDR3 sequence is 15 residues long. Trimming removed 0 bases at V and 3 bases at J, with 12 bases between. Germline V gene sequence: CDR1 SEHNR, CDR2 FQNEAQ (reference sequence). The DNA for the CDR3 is TGTGCCAGCAGCTTAGCGGTGACAGGCAACTACGAGCAGTACTTC. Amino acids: CASSLAVTGNYEQYF.

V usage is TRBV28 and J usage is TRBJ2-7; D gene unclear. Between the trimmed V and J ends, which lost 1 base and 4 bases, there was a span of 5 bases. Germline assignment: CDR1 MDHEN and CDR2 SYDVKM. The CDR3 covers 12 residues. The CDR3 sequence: CASSLFQYEQYF. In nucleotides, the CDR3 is TGTGCCAGCAGTTTATTTCAGTACGAGCAGTACTTC.

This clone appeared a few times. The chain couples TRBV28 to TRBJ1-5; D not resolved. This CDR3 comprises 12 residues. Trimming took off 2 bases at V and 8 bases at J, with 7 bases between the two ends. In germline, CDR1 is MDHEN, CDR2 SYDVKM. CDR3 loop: CASSLGSKPQHF. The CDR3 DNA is TGTGCCAGCAGTTTAGGGAGCAAGCCCCAGCATTTT.

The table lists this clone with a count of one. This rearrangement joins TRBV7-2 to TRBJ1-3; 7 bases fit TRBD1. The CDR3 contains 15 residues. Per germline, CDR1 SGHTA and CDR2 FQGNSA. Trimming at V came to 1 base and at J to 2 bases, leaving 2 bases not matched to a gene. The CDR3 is CASSLVTGAGNTIYF. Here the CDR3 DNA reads TGTGCCAGCAGCTTAGTTACAGGGGCTGGAAACACCATATATTTT. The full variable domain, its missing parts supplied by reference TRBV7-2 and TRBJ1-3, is GAGVSQSPSNKVTEKGKDVELRCDPISGHTALYWYRQSLGQGLEFLIYFQGNSAPDKSGLPSDRFSAERTGGSVSTLTIQRTQQEDSAVYLCASSLVTGAGNTIYFGEGSWLTVV.

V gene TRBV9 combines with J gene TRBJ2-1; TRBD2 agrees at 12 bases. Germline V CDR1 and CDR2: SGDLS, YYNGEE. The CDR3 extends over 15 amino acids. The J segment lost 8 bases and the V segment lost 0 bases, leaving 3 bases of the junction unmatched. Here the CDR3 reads CASSVGLAGVYEQFF. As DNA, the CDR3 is TGTGCCAGCAGCGTAGGACTAGCGGGAGTATATGAGCAGTTCTTC.

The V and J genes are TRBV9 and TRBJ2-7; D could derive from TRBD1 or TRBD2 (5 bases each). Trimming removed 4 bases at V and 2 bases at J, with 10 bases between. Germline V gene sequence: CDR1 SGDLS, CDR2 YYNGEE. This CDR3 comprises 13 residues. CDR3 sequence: CASSRDDAYEQYF. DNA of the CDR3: TGTGCCAGCAGCCGGGACGACGCCTACGAGCAGTACTTC. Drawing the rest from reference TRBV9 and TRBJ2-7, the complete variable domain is DSGVTQTPKHLITATGQRVTLRCSPRSGDLSVYWYQQSLDQGLQFLIQYYNGEERAKGNILERFSAQQFPDLHSELNLSSLELGDSALYFCASSRDDAYEQYFGPGTRLTVT.

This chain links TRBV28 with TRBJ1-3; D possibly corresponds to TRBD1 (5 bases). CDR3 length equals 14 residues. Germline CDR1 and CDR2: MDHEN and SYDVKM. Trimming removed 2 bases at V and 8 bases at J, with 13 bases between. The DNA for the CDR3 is TGTGCCAGCAGTTTACGGGGCCCCGAGCACACCATATATTTT. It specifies CASSLRGPEHTIYF.

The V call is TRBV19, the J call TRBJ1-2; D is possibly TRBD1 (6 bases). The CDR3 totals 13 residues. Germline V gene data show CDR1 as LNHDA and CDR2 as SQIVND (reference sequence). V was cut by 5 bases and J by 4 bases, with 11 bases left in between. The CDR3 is CASSSAQGYGYTF. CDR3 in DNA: TGTGCCAGTAGTTCGGCACAGGGCTATGGCTACACCTTC.